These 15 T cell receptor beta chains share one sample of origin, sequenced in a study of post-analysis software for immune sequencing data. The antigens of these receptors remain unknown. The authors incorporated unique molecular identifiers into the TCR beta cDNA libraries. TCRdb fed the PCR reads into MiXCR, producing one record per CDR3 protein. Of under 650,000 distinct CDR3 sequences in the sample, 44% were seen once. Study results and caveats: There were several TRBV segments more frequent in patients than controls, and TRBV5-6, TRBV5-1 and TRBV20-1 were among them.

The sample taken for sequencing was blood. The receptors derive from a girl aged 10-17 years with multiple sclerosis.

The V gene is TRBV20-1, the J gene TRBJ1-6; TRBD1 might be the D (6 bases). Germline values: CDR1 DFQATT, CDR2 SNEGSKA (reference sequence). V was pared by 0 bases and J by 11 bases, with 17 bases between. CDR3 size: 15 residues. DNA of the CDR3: TGCAGTGCTAGAGATCGAGAGGGGGGAGGTCCACCCCTCCACTTT. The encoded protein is CSARDREGGGPPLHF.

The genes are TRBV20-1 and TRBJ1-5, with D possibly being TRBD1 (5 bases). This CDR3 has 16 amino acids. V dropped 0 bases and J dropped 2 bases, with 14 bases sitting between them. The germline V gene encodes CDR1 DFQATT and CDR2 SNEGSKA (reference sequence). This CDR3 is CSARDGDRGGNQPQHF. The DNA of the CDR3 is TGCAGTGCTAGAGATGGAGACAGAGGAGGCAATCAGCCCCAGCATTTT.

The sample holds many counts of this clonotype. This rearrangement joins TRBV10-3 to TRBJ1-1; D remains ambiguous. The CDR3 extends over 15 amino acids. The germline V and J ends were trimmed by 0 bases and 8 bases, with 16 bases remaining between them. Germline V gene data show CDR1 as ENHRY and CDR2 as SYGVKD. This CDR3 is CAISESIRSPPEAFF. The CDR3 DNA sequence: TGTGCCATCAGTGAGTCGATCCGCAGTCCCCCCGAAGCTTTCTTT.

CDR3 DNA sequence: TGCAGCGTTATTGGGAGTAGGGCTGAAGCTTTCTTT. This gives the protein CSVIGSRAEAFF. The chain carries TRBV29-1 and TRBJ1-1; D unclear. CDR3 length: 12 residues. The germline V gene has CDR1 SQVTM and CDR2 ANQGSEA. Between the trimmed V and J ends, which lost 5 bases and 6 bases, there was a span of 13 bases.

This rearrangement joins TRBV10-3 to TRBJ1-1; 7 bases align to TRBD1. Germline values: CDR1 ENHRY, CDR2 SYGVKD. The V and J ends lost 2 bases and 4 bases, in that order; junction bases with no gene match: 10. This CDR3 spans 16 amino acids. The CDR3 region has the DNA TGTGCCATCAGTGAGCCCACCTTGACAGGGTCCACTGAAGCTTTCTTT. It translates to CAISEPTLTGSTEAFF.

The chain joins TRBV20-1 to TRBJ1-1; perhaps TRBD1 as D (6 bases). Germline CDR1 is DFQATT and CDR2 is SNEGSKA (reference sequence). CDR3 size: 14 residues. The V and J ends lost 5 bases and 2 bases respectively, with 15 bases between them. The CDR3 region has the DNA TGCAGTGCTCTCCCCGGGACACACAACACTGAAGCTTTCTTT. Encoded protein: CSALPGTHNTEAFF.

The CDR3 nucleotides are TGTGCCAGCAAAGGGTGGGCAGATACGCAGTATTTT. This codes for CASKGWADTQYF. The V call is TRBV28, the J call TRBJ2-3; the D is unclear. The CDR3 length is 12 residues. Germline V lookup: CDR1 MDHEN, CDR2 SYDVKM. Trimming pared 7 bases from V and 4 bases from J, leaving 9 bases between.

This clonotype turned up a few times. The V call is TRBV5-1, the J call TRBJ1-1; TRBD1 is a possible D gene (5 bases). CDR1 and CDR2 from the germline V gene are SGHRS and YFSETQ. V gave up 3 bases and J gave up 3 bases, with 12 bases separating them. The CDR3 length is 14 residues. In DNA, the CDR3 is TGCGCCAGCAGCTCCCTTGGGGGGTACACTGAAGCTTTCTTT. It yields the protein CASSSLGGYTEAFF.

CDR3: CSAGGGGDTYEQYF. The DNA of the CDR3 is TGCAGTGCTGGAGGGGGCGGGGACACCTACGAGCAGTACTTC. The chain has TRBV20-1 and TRBJ2-7; TRBD1 might be the D (7 bases). V was shortened by 5 bases and J by 2 bases, with 16 bases between the two germline ends. The CDR3 is 14 amino acids. Germline V gives CDR1 DFQATT, CDR2 SNEGSKA (reference sequence).

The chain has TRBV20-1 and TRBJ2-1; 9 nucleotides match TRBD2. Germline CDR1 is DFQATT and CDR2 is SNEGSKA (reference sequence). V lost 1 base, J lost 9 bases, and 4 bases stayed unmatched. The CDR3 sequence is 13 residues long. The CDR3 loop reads CSARVVAGVEQFF. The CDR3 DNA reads TGCAGTGCTAGAGTGGTAGCGGGAGTTGAGCAGTTCTTC.

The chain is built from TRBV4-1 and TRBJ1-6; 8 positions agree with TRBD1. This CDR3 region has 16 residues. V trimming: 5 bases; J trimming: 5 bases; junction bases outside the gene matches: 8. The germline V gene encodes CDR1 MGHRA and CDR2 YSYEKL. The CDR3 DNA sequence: TGCGCCAGCAGCACGTTGTACAGGGGGGATAATTCACCCCTCCACTTT. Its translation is CASSTLYRGDNSPLHF.

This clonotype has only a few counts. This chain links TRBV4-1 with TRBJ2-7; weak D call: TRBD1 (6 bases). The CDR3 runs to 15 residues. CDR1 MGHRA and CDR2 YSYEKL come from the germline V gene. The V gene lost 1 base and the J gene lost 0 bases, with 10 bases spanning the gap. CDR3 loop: CASSQVQGTSYEQYF. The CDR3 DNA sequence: TGCGCCAGCAGCCAAGTTCAGGGGACCTCCTACGAGCAGTACTTC.

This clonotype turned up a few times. CDR3 sequence: CSVAGILGNEQFF. In DNA, the CDR3 is TGCAGCGTCGCCGGGATTCTGGGAAATGAGCAGTTCTTC. The rearrangement links TRBV29-1 to TRBJ2-1, with D possibly TRBD2 on 5 matching bases. V lost 6 bases, J lost 7 bases, and 16 bases lay in between. In germline, CDR1 is SQVTM, CDR2 ANQGSEA. CDR3 length: 13 residues.

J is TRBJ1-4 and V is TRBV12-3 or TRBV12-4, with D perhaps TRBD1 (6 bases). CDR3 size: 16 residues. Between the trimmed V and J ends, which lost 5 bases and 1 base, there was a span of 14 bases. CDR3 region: CASSPGERETNEKLFF. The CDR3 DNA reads TGTGCCAGCAGTCCAGGGGAAAGGGAAACTAATGAAAAACTGTTTTTT.

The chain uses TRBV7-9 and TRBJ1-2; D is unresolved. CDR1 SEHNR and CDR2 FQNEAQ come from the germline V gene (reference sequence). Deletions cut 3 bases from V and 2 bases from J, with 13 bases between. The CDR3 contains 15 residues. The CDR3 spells CASSFGEGLNYGYTF. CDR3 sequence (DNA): TGTGCCAGCAGCTTTGGTGAAGGACTCAACTATGGCTACACCTTC.